These T cell receptor beta chains were read from a single sample in a study of radiation and T cells in renal cell carcinoma. Sequencing used immunoSEQ multiplex PCR; TCRdb keeps in-frame clones, though not all of them. The profile shows around 77,000 clones, 83% of them singletons. Here the sequenced sample was blood, taken from a patient whose treatment included radiotherapy and nephrectomy. The receptors derive from a woman aged 55-69 years with renal cell carcinoma. CDR3s leave out the opening cysteine and the closing phenylalanine or tryptophan. Fields, in order: V gene, CDR3 length, CDR3 protein.

V gene: TRBV6-5; CDR3 length: 13; CDR3 protein: ASSQRQGSRYEQF
V gene: TRBV27; CDR3 length: 11; CDR3 protein: ASSRGTAYGYT
V gene: TRBV23-1; CDR3 length: 15; CDR3 protein: ASCPPDTFTTYNEQF
V gene: TRBV14; CDR3 length: 10; CDR3 protein: ASSPRWQPQH
V gene: TRBV10-2; CDR3 length: 12; CDR3 protein: ASRGAGVNTEAF
V gene: TRBV27; CDR3 length: 12; CDR3 protein: ASSSDSARYEQF
V gene: TRBV5-4; CDR3 length: 15; CDR3 protein: ASSPGRLLGYNTEAF
V gene: TRBV11-2; CDR3 length: 12; CDR3 protein: ASSSMGQNTEAF
V gene: TRBV29-1; CDR3 length: 10; CDR3 protein: SVRTGDSPLH
V gene: TRBV25-1; CDR3 length: 13; CDR3 protein: ASSQTGGSGSPLH
V gene: TRBV4-2; CDR3 length: 13; CDR3 protein: ASSQSDRGEETQY
V gene: TRBV5-1; CDR3 length: 12; CDR3 protein: ASSSFFMKGEQF
V gene: TRBV5-5; CDR3 length: 10; CDR3 protein: ASSLSGYEQY
V gene: TRBV6-1; CDR3 length: 12; CDR3 protein: ASDTGGLNSPLH
V gene: TRBV30; CDR3 length: 13; CDR3 protein: AWSVGTSLTGELF
V gene: TRBV5-1; CDR3 length: 13; CDR3 protein: ASSFTSGGQETQY
V gene: TRBV2; CDR3 length: 9; CDR3 protein: ASSVTYEQY
V gene: TRBV6-5; CDR3 length: 12; CDR3 protein: ASSSWTSTYEQY
V gene: TRBV27; CDR3 length: 11; CDR3 protein: ASKVVGARGYT
V gene: TRBV6-1; CDR3 length: 11; CDR3 protein: ASRSSGANVLT
V gene: TRBV11-2; CDR3 length: 13; CDR3 protein: ASSLARAGTGELF
V gene: TRBV15; CDR3 length: 12; CDR3 protein: ATSRLQTGAEAF